This T cell receptor (beta chain) was sequenced in a study of beta chain features in type 1 diabetes. Study-level information: Age, gender and cell yields were alike across patients and healthy donors. Findings and limits, study-wide: Moderate but significant shortening of TCRB CDR3s was recorded in all four CD4+ subsets from Type 1 diabetes patients.

Expressed TCRB transcripts got sequenced, as all isolated RNA was reverse transcribed. Here immunoSEQ multiplex PCR was the method, and the copy in TCRdb shows in-frame clones only, minus some. The sample shows around 160,000 clones, roughly 9% of them seen only once. Concerning this clone itself: Its antigen is not identified.

CDR3 length: 15 amino acids. The V segment lost 8 bases and the J segment 4 bases; nucleotides outside the gene matches: 11. Looked up from germline, CDR1 is MDHEN and CDR2 is SYDVKM. Markers CD45RO/CCR7/CD25/CD127/CD95/CD27 served to sort CD4+ naive, central memory, regulatory and stem cell-like memory cells. This TCR was recovered from a woman aged 25 to 45 with type 1 diabetes. The chain joins TRBV28 to TRBJ2-5; TRBD1 aligns across 9 bases. The sample comprised central memory CD4+ T cells from blood. The CDR3 is CASGIQGAIGETQYF. CDR3 nucleotides: TGTGCCAGCGGTATACAGGGGGCGATTGGAGAGACCCAGTACTTC.